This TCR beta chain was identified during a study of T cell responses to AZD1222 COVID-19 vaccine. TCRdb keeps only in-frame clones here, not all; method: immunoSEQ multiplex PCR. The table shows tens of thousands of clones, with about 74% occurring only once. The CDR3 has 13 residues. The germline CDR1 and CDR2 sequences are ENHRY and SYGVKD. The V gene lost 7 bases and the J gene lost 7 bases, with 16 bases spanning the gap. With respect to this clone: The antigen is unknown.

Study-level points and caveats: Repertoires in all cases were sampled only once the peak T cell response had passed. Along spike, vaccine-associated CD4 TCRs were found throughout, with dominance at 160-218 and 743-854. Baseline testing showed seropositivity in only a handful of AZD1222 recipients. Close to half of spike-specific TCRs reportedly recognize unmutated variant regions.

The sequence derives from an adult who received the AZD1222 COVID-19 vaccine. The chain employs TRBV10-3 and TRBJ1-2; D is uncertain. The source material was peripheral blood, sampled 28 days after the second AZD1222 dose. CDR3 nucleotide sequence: TGTGCCATCACCCGGGAGGGTCTGGGTGGCTACACCTTC. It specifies CAITREGLGGYTF.